Only a few counts were recorded for the clone carrying this T cell receptor beta chain. Unique molecular identifiers were incorporated during preparation of the TCRbeta library. TCRdb redid the calling of the PCR reads with MiXCR, one entry per CDR3 protein. This table holds 300,000 or so distinct CDR3 sequences, around 9.6% found once. This entry comes from a study of T-cell reconstitution after alpha-beta-depleted transplantation in children. The CDR3 is 15 residues long. Germline values: CDR1 SGHRS, CDR2 YFSETQ. Deletions cut 3 bases from V and 1 base from J, with 11 bases between. This chain connects TRBV5-1 to TRBJ1-5; D may be TRBD1 (5 bases). This clonotype originated in a human donor who donated a stem cell graft to a child with SCID. Source: PBMCs from the stem cell graft donor, taken from the stem cell graft. The CDR3 nucleotides read TGCGCCAGCAGCTCCGGGGGGTCGAGCAATCAGCCCCAGCATTTT. This gives the protein CASSSGGSSNQPQHF.